This is a list of T cell receptor beta chains from one sample in a study of cytomegalovirus exposure and HLA in healthy donors. Produced via immunoSEQ multiplex PCR; TCRdb's table is partial and in-frame only. This table has some 210,000 clones, 75% to 90% appearing once. The sample comprised PBMCs. The receptors shown here come from a man aged 25-45 years in good health and CMV-seronegative. CDR3s include the opening cysteine and the closing phenylalanine or tryptophan. Fields, in order: V gene, D gene, clone size, J gene, CDR3 DNA, CDR3 protein. A D gene is named only where the DNA matches it firmly. Size is omitted from some rows. Given values are once, few, many or a class for expanded clones.

TRBV5-8	NA	NA	TRBJ1-5	TGTGCCAGCAGCTTGGTACAGCAATTGGGCAATCAGCCCCAGCATTTT	CASSLVQQLGNQPQHF
TRBV18	NA	NA	TRBJ1-1	TGTGCCAGCTCATCTACCATGAACACTGAAGCTTTCTTT	CASSSTMNTEAFF
TRBV7-9	NA	NA	TRBJ1-6	TGTGCCAGTGTTAACCCCAACTCTAATTCACCCCTCCACTTT	CASVNPNSNSPLHF
TRBV18	NA	NA	TRBJ2-1	TGTGCCAGCTCACCACCGGAGGGACGGGACAATGAGCAGTTCTTC	CASSPPEGRDNEQFF
TRBV27	TRBD1	NA	TRBJ1-4	TGTGCCAGCAGAGACAGGGTGGGCGAAAAACTGTTTTTT	CASRDRVGEKLFF
TRBV5-1	NA	NA	TRBJ2-5	TGCGCCAGCAGCTTGGTAGGGGGAGCCCTTGAGACCCAGTACTTC	CASSLVGGALETQYF
TRBV19	NA	NA	TRBJ1-4	TGTGCCAGTAGACTAGGATTCGAAAAACTGTTTTTT	CASRLGFEKLFF
TRBV13	NA	once	TRBJ1-5	TGTGCCAGCAGCTCGGGGGAGCATAGCAATCAGCCCCAGCATTTT	CASSSGEHSNQPQHF
TRBV7-9	TRBD1	NA	TRBJ1-2	TGTGCCAGCAGCCCTCGACAGGGTCATGGCTACACCTTC	CASSPRQGHGYTF
TRBV27	NA	NA	TRBJ1-2	TGTGCCAGCAGTTCGCCTCACGGGGGGAGCAATGGCTACACCTTC	CASSSPHGGSNGYTF
TRBV5-4	TRBD2	NA	TRBJ2-1	TGTGCCAGCAGCTTCGGAGGGAGGGGTTACAATGAGCAGTTCTTC	CASSFGGRGYNEQFF
TRBV28	NA	NA	TRBJ1-1	TGTGCCAGCGGGGCGGTGGGCCCCCTGAACACTGAAGCTTTCTTT	CASGAVGPLNTEAFF
TRBV12-2	NA	NA	TRBJ2-1	TGTGCAAGGAGACTAGCGGATTACAATGAGCAGTTCTTC	CARRLADYNEQFF
TRBV27	NA	NA	TRBJ1-3	TGTGCCAGCAGTTTAAGACCCGGGAGGGACTCTGGAAACACCATATATTTT	CASSLRPGRDSGNTIYF
TRBV19	NA	NA	TRBJ1-5	TGTGCCAGTAGCTGGACGGGGGGATCTAGCAATCAGCCCCAGCATTTT	CASSWTGGSSNQPQHF
TRBV2	TRBD1	NA	TRBJ2-5	TGTGCCAGCAGTGACGGGACAGGGGGGACCCAGTACTTC	CASSDGTGGTQYF
TRBV5-1	TRBD1	NA	TRBJ1-2	TGCGCCAGCAGCTTGGGGACAGGGAGTAACTATGGCTACACCTTC	CASSLGTGSNYGYTF
TRBV10-3	NA	once	TRBJ1-1	TGTGCCATCAGTGATTTGAGTAAGGGGCCGGGCACTGAAGCTTTCTTT	CAISDLSKGPGTEAFF
TRBV5-6	NA	NA	TRBJ1-5	TGTGCCAGCAGCGCCGGTCCAACAGACAATCAGCCCCAGCATTTT	CASSAGPTDNQPQHF
TRBV28	NA	NA	TRBJ2-5	TGTGCCAGCAGTTTAAGTGGCGGGTCGACCCAGTACTTC	CASSLSGGSTQYF
TRBV4-1	NA	NA	TRBJ1-1	TGCGCCAGCAGCCTCCACGGGACAACGAACACTGAAGCTTTCTTT	CASSLHGTTNTEAFF
TRBV7-2	NA	NA	TRBJ1-5	TGTGCCAGCAGCTTAGCCGGAGGGAGTGGCAATCAGCCCCAGCATTTT	CASSLAGGSGNQPQHF
TRBV7-9	TRBD1	NA	TRBJ1-4	TGTGCCAGTCACCCGGGACAGGGGAATGAAAAACTGTTTTTT	CASHPGQGNEKLFF
TRBV27	NA	NA	TRBJ1-2	TGTGCCAGCAGTTTAAACAGCAACTATGGCTACACCTTC	CASSLNSNYGYTF
TRBV4-2	NA	NA	TRBJ1-2	TGTGCCAGCAGCCAAGGGCAGGAACCCTATGGCTACACCTTC	CASSQGQEPYGYTF
TRBV18	NA	NA	TRBJ1-4	TGTGCCAGCTCCCTCGGAACTAATGAAAAACTGTTTTTT	CASSLGTNEKLFF
TRBV7-2	TRBD2	NA	TRBJ2-3	TGTGCCAGCAGCCGAGCGGGGGGCACAGATACGCAGTATTTT	CASSRAGGTDTQYF
TRBV4-2	TRBD2	NA	TRBJ2-1	TGTGCCAGCAGCCGAGGACATAGCGGGGGTGACAATGAGCAGTTCTTC	CASSRGHSGGDNEQFF
TRBV27	NA	NA	TRBJ2-1	TGTGCCAGCAGTTTATCTACCAGGGGCAATGAGCAGTTCTTC	CASSLSTRGNEQFF
TRBV6-1	NA	NA	TRBJ1-1	TGTGCCAGCAGTTCCCTTAAGAACACTGAAGCTTTCTTT	CASSSLKNTEAFF
TRBV28	TRBD2	NA	TRBJ2-1	TGTGCCAGCGATAATCTGGATGCGGGAGGACGAGAGCAGTTCTTC	CASDNLDAGGREQFF
TRBV19	NA	NA	TRBJ1-5	TGTGGCACAGCCCCGGGGGAATATAGCAATCAGCCCCAGCATTTT	CGTAPGEYSNQPQHF
TRBV6-5	TRBD1	NA	TRBJ2-5	TGTGCCAGCAGTTCACCCGGACAGGGTGAGGGAGAGACCCAGTACTTC	CASSSPGQGEGETQYF
TRBV6-6	NA	NA	TRBJ2-2	TGTGCCAGCAGTTACTCTAACGGGGAGCTGTTTTTT	CASSYSNGELFF
TRBV7-2	NA	NA	TRBJ2-1	TGTGCCAGCAGCTTAGTGGCCAACAATGAGCAGTTCTTC	CASSLVANNEQFF
TRBV28	NA	NA	TRBJ1-2	TGTGCCAGCAGTTTAAGGGCCGTGAAGGGGATGAACTATGGCTACACCTTC	CASSLRAVKGMNYGYTF
TRBV7-2	NA	NA	TRBJ2-1	TGTGCCAGCACCAGAACGGAAAGCGCTTCCTACAATGAGCAGTTCTTC	CASTRTESASYNEQFF
TRBV28	TRBD1	NA	TRBJ1-2	TGTGCCAGCAGTTTGGGACAGGGGGCGGGTGGCTACACCTTC	CASSLGQGAGGYTF
TRBV7-9	NA	once	TRBJ2-1	TGTGCCAGCAGTCCCTCAGGGGTCGATGAGCAGTTCTTC	CASSPSGVDEQFF
TRBV11-3	NA	few	TRBJ2-3	TGTGCCAGCAGCCCCCGACGGGGGACAGTAGATACGCAGTATTTT	CASSPRRGTVDTQYF
TRBV4-1	TRBD1	NA	TRBJ1-4	TGCGCCAGCAGCCCACCGACAGGGCCTAATGAAAAACTGTTTTTT	CASSPPTGPNEKLFF
TRBV5-1	TRBD1	NA	TRBJ2-5	TGCGCCAGCAGCTGGTACCTAGGGGGCGGATCAGAGACCCAGTACTTC	CASSWYLGGGSETQYF
TRBV27	NA	NA	TRBJ2-7	TGTGCCACCACAGGGAAGGAGCAGTACTTC	CATTGKEQYF
TRBV30	NA	NA	TRBJ1-2	TGTGCCTGGAGTTTATCCGGAGGTTATGGCTACACCTTC	CAWSLSGGYGYTF
TRBV28	NA	NA	TRBJ2-6	TGTGCCACAACGTTCCTGAGGTCTGGGGCCAACGTCCTGACTTTC	CATTFLRSGANVLTF
TRBV27	NA	once	TRBJ1-4	TGTGCCAGCAGTCAAGGGAACAGGGTGATTAATGAAAAACTGTTTTTT	CASSQGNRVINEKLFF
TRBV5-1	TRBD1	once	TRBJ2-3	TGCGCCAGCAGCTTGGAGGGGACAGCGTACACAGATACGCAGTATTTT	CASSLEGTAYTDTQYF
TRBV2	NA	NA	TRBJ1-2	TGTGCCGCCTCTCCCGACAGAGAACCCTATGGCTACACCTTC	CAASPDREPYGYTF
TRBV7-9	NA	once	TRBJ1-2	TGTGCCAGCAGCCAAAATGGACATCATCGGTATGGCTACACCTTC	CASSQNGHHRYGYTF
TRBV30	TRBD2	NA	TRBJ2-7	TGTGCCTGGAGAACGGGAGGGGGGGACGAGCAGTACTTC	CAWRTGGGDEQYF
TRBV4-2	NA	NA	TRBJ2-3	TGTGCCAGCAGCCATCCGTCTACTACCGGGGTCACAGATACGCAGTATTTT	CASSHPSTTGVTDTQYF
TRBV5-6	TRBD1	NA	TRBJ1-4	TGTGCCAGCAGCTTGAAGGGACAGGGGAGGGAAAAACTGTTTTTT	CASSLKGQGREKLFF
TRBV27	NA	once	TRBJ2-5	TGTGCCAGCAGTTCTCCCGGACAGGGCGGGGGAGAGACCCAGTACTTC	CASSSPGQGGGETQYF